The 23 T cell receptor beta chains listed next were all sequenced from one sample in a study of cytomegalovirus exposure and HLA in healthy donors (TCRdb year 2017). Preparation of the library involved the immunoSEQ multiplex PCR assay. The multiplex PCR relied on a mix of 60 forward primers for TCR Vbeta segments and 13 reverse primers for TCR Jbeta segments. TCRdb obtained this table from immuneACCESS and retained in-frame rearrangements with V and J assigned. These tables miss some clones; where compared with another copy, unresolved V genes account for less than half of the shortfall, and the remainder is unexplained. The sample contains about 160,000 clones, roughly 80% of them found a single time. 1% to 1.5% of the sample comes from the top ten. Sequencing input: PBMCs. The origin of the receptors is a man aged 45-65 years in good health and CMV-seropositive.

The chain uses TRBV7-3 and TRBJ2-1, with TRBD2 identical over 13 bases. V was pared by 5 bases and J by 6 bases, with 4 bases of the junction left unmatched. The CDR3 is 15 residues long. CDR1 is SGHTA and CDR2 is FQGTGA in the germline V gene. CDR3 bases: TGTGCCAGCAGCCTGGGGACTAGCGGGACCAATGAGCAGTTCTTC. Translating it yields CASSLGTSGTNEQFF.

This clone was seen a few times. This chain joins TRBV7-8 and TRBJ2-1; possibly TRBD2 for D (6 bases). The germline V gene encodes CDR1 SGHVS and CDR2 FQNEAQ. V lost 5 bases to trimming and J lost 5 bases, with 13 bases between them. The CDR3 runs 14 residues. This CDR3 is CASSATSRNNEQFF. CDR3 DNA sequence: TGTGCCAGCAGCGCCACTAGCAGAAACAATGAGCAGTTCTTC.

Only one count was recorded for this clone. This rearrangement joins TRBV7-9 to TRBJ1-5, with unresolved D. Deletions cut 7 bases from V and 5 bases from J, with 9 bases between. Per the germline V gene, CDR1 is SEHNR and CDR2 is FQNEAQ (reference sequence). The CDR3 totals 12 residues. CDR3 amino acids: CASNRLDQPQHF. CDR3 sequence (DNA): TGTGCCAGCAACCGGTTGGATCAGCCCCAGCATTTT.

This chain joins TRBV5-1 and TRBJ2-5, with 10 nucleotides matching TRBD1. Trimming cost V 2 bases and J 5 bases; bases outside gene matches: 6. The CDR3 spans 15 residues. Per the germline V gene, CDR1 is SGHRS and CDR2 is YFSETQ. CDR3 residues: CASSLGQGVLETQYF. As DNA, the CDR3 is TGCGCCAGCAGCTTAGGACAGGGGGTGTTGGAGACCCAGTACTTC.

The V and J genes are TRBV5-5 and TRBJ2-5; no clear D. The CDR3 is 14 residues long. Trimming took off 3 bases at V and 2 bases at J, with 11 bases between the two ends. CDR1 and CDR2 (germline): SGHKS, YYEKEE (reference sequence). DNA for the CDR3: TGTGCCAGCAGCTCTATAAAACTGCAAGAGACCCAGTACTTC. Its protein is CASSSIKLQETQYF.

The chain is built from TRBV28 and TRBJ1-5; unclear D gene. The V gene's germline CDR1 is MDHEN and CDR2 SYDVKM. The CDR3 covers 11 residues. The V end was cut by 5 bases, the J end by 5 bases, with 4 bases between. CDR3 amino acids: CASSAYQPQHF. The CDR3 coding sequence is TGTGCCAGCAGTGCGTATCAGCCCCAGCATTTT.

This clone was observed a handful of times. The chain links TRBV21-1 to TRBJ1-5. TRBV21-1 is deemed a pseudogene. The CDR3 spans 17 residues. The CDR3 sequence is CASSNRHERNSNQPQHF. The CDR3 DNA follows: TGTGCCAGCAGCAATAGGCATGAGCGAAATAGCAATCAGCCCCAGCATTTT.

This rearrangement joins TRBV28 to TRBJ2-6; 8 nucleotides line up with TRBD2. The length of the CDR3 is 16 residues. Germline V gene data show CDR1 as MDHEN and CDR2 as SYDVKM. Trimming took 10 bases from V and 13 from J; bases not matched to a gene: 21. CDR3 sequence reads: CATSGVTGRAGGVLTF. In DNA, the CDR3 is TGTGCCACCAGCGGGGTAACGGGACGCGCGGGGGGTGTCCTGACTTTC. Together with reference TRBV28 and TRBJ2-6, the CDR3 gives the full variable domain: DVKVTQSSRYLVKRTGEKVFLECVQDMDHENMFWYRQDPGLGLRLIYFSYDVKMKEKGDIPEGYSVSREKKERFSLILESASTNQTSMYLCATSGVTGRAGGVLTFGAGSRLTVL.

The chain recombines TRBV6-5 with TRBJ1-1; possible D gene TRBD1, 6 bases. The V gene's germline CDR1 is MNHEY and CDR2 SVGAGI. CDR3 length: 13 amino acids. The germline V and J ends were trimmed by 0 bases and 11 bases, with 13 bases remaining between them. The DNA of the CDR3 is TGTGCCAGCAGTTACTCGAGGGGGAGTGAGGCTTTCTTT. This translates into CASSYSRGSEAFF.

The V gene is TRBV6-5, the J gene TRBJ2-7; TRBD1 aligns across 7 bases. The CDR3 totals 14 residues. V was pared by 4 bases and J by 5 bases, with 8 bases of the junction left unmatched. Germline lookup yields CDR1 MNHEY and CDR2 SVGAGI. CDR3 in DNA: TGTGCCAGCAGTTTGGGCAGACAGGGACACGAGCAGTACTTC. Protein sequence: CASSLGRQGHEQYF.

The chain couples TRBV6-6 to TRBJ2-5, with D maybe TRBD1 (6 bases). CDR3 length: 14 amino acids. Germline V gives CDR1 MNHNY, CDR2 SVGAGI (reference sequence). V was shortened by 6 bases and J by 1 base, with 12 bases between the two germline ends. In DNA form, the CDR3 reads TGTGCCAGCAGACAACAGGGATCCCAAGAGACCCAGTACTTC. Translating it yields CASRQQGSQETQYF.

V usage is TRBV9 and J usage is TRBJ1-1; D may be TRBD1 (5 bases). The CDR3 contains 16 residues. In germline, CDR1 is SGDLS, CDR2 YYNGEE. Trimming stripped 0 bases from V and 3 bases from J, with 15 bases between. CDR3: CASSVAAGPGYTEAFF. DNA of the CDR3: TGTGCCAGCAGCGTAGCTGCAGGGCCCGGGTACACTGAAGCTTTCTTT.

J is TRBJ1-1 and V is TRBV19, with D unclear. This CDR3 has 11 amino acids. Germline loops: CDR1 LNHDA, CDR2 SQIVND (reference sequence). Trimming pared 6 bases from V and 8 bases from J, leaving 10 bases between. In DNA, the CDR3 is TGTGCCAGTAGAGTCCGAGGGGAAGCTTTCTTT. Translating gives CASRVRGEAFF. Using reference TRBV19 and TRBJ1-1 for the parts outside the CDR3, the full variable domain is DGGITQSPKYLFRKEGQNVTLSCEQNLNHDAMYWYRQDPGQGLRLIYYSQIVNDFQKGDIAEGYSVSREKKESFPLTVTSAQKNPTAFYLCASRVRGEAFFGQGTRLTVV.

This chain links TRBV6-6 with TRBJ1-1; a possible D gene is TRBD1 (5 bases). The CDR3 length is 16 residues. V was shortened by 2 bases and J by 2 bases, with 15 bases between the two germline ends. Germline CDR1 MNHNY, CDR2 SVGAGI (reference sequence). The CDR3 DNA is TGTGCCAGCAGTTACCGTACCCTAGACAGAAACACTGAAGCTTTCTTT. It specifies CASSYRTLDRNTEAFF.

This rearrangement joins TRBV2 to TRBJ2-2; unclear D gene. The germline V gene encodes CDR1 SNHLY and CDR2 FYNNEI. This CDR3 has 13 amino acids. The V and J ends lost 6 bases and 4 bases respectively, with 9 bases between them. The CDR3 DNA reads as TGTGCCAGCAGCCTTAGTCGCACCGGGGAGCTGTTTTTT. It encodes CASSLSRTGELFF.

The rearrangement links TRBV2 to TRBJ2-2, with D perhaps TRBD2 (6 bases). The CDR3 spans 13 residues. CDR1 is SNHLY and CDR2 is FYNNEI in the germline V gene. V lost 8 bases to trimming and J lost 3 bases, with 10 bases between them. The CDR3 region is CASADYHTGELFF. The CDR3 coding sequence is TGTGCCAGCGCGGACTATCACACCGGGGAGCTGTTTTTT.

V and J are TRBV5-1 and TRBJ2-3, with 10 bases matching TRBD2. The CDR3 has 15 amino acids. Per the germline V gene, CDR1 is SGHRS and CDR2 is YFSETQ. J gave up 6 bases and V 0 bases, and 4 bases lay outside the gene matches. The CDR3 nucleotides read TGCGCCAGCAGCTTGGCAGCGGGAGGGCTGGATACGCAGTATTTT. Its translation is CASSLAAGGLDTQYF.

The chain links TRBV11-2 to TRBJ1-1, with D unclear. The V end was cut by 6 bases, the J end by 5 bases, with 13 bases between. The CDR3 extends over 13 amino acids. Germline-derived CDR1 and CDR2 are SGHAT and FQNNGV. The CDR3 bases are TGTGCCAGCAGTTTATTTTCTAGGACTGAAGCTTTCTTT. Its translation: CASSLFSRTEAFF.

The rearrangement links TRBV5-5 to TRBJ2-7; 8 bases align to TRBD1. This CDR3 region has 15 residues. V gave up 3 bases and J gave up 5 bases; unmatched junction bases: 10. CDR1 is SGHKS and CDR2 is YYEKEE in the germline V gene (reference sequence). The CDR3 loop is CASSWTGDRLDEQYF. In DNA, the CDR3 is TGTGCCAGCAGCTGGACGGGGGACAGGTTGGACGAGCAGTACTTC.

The genes are TRBV6-5 and TRBJ1-4, with TRBD1 matching over 7 bases. The CDR3 runs 13 residues. Germline trimming cut 2 bases from V and 7 bases from J; bases unmatched to any gene: 1. CDR1 is MNHEY, CDR2 SVGAGI, per germline. Here the CDR3 reads CASSYDRVEKLFF. The CDR3 DNA is TGTGCCAGCAGTTACGACAGGGTTGAAAAACTGTTTTTT.

The V and J genes are TRBV27 and TRBJ1-3; the D gene is possibly TRBD1 (5 bases). Trimming took 5 bases from V and 0 from J, leaving 8 bases between them. Germline V gene data show CDR1 as MNHEY and CDR2 as SMNVEV (reference sequence). The CDR3 runs to 14 residues. CDR3 nucleotides: TGTGCCAGCAGTAGGACACTCTCTGGAAACACCATATATTTT. Protein product: CASSRTLSGNTIYF.

The rearrangement joins TRBV5-1 to TRBJ2-1, with a possible D match to TRBD2 (5 bases). The CDR3 totals 15 residues. In germline, CDR1 is SGHRS, CDR2 YFSETQ. V lost 2 bases and J 0 bases, leaving 9 bases between the germline ends. The CDR3 DNA reads as TGCGCCAGCAGCTTTAATGGACTCTCCTACAATGAGCAGTTCTTC. Translating gives CASSFNGLSYNEQFF.

This clone has only one observation. The chain carries TRBV15 and TRBJ2-6, with 8 bases identical to TRBD1. V lost 4 bases, J lost 1 base, and 9 bases stayed unmatched. This CDR3 is built from 18 residues. Germline loops: CDR1 LNHNV, CDR2 YYDKDF (reference sequence). CDR3 sequence (DNA): TGTGCCACCAGCATCCCGGGACAGGAAGTTTCTGGGGCCAACGTCCTGACTTTC. Encoded protein: CATSIPGQEVSGANVLTF.